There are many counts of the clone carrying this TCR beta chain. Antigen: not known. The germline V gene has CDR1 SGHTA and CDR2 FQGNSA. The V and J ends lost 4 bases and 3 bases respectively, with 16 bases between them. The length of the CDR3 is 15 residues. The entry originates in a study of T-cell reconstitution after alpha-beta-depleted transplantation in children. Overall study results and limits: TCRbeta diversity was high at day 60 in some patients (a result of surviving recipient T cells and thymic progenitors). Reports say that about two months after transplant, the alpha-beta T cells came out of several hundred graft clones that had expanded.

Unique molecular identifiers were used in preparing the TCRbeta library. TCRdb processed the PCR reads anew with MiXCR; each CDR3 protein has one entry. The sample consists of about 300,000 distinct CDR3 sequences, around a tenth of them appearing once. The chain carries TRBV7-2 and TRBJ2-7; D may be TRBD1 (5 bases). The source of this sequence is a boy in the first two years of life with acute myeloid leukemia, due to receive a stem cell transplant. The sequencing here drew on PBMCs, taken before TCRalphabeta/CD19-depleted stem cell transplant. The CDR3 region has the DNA TGTGCCAGCAGCTGGGGTGCAGGGCCCAGCTACGAGCAGTACTTC. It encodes CASSWGAGPSYEQYF.